Listed below are T cell receptor beta chains from one sample, sequenced in a study of blood T cell repertoires in COVID-19. Measured with immunoSEQ multiplex PCR; TCRdb has only the in-frame clones, and not every one. The table lists 150,000 to 200,000 clones, 70% to 90% of them singletons. The sample comprised PBMCs or T cells enriched from blood (not recorded which). These receptors were taken from a man in his forties who had recovered from COVID-19. CDR3s leave out the opening cysteine and the closing phenylalanine or tryptophan. The order of the fields is V gene, D gene, CDR3 protein. D genes are given only for firm matches.

v_gene: TRBV18; d_gene: TRBD1; CDR3aa: ASSPGQDEKLF
v_gene: TRBV19; d_gene: .; CDR3aa: ASSTGGMASTNEKLF
v_gene: TRBV6-4; d_gene: TRBD1; CDR3aa: ASSQNRGDEQF
v_gene: TRBV3-1/TRBV3-2; d_gene: TRBD2; CDR3aa: ASSQEGSGGYNEQF
v_gene: TRBV24-1; d_gene: .; CDR3aa: ATSPGVSGANVLT
v_gene: TRBV30; d_gene: TRBD1; CDR3aa: AWNRLGGQGYGYT
v_gene: TRBV9; d_gene: TRBD1; CDR3aa: ASSPQDRVGQPQH
v_gene: TRBV30; d_gene: .; CDR3aa: AWTQGFSSPLH
v_gene: TRBV3-1/TRBV3-2; d_gene: .; CDR3aa: ASSQGTGQNGYT
v_gene: TRBV6-5; d_gene: TRBD1; CDR3aa: ASSPDRADTEAF
v_gene: TRBV9; d_gene: .; CDR3aa: ASSVQGGNEKLF
v_gene: TRBV7-8; d_gene: .; CDR3aa: ASRDTGTLNNQPQH
v_gene: TRBV7-3; d_gene: TRBD1; CDR3aa: ASGTGDRETQY
v_gene: TRBV4-2; d_gene: .; CDR3aa: ASSPRDSGGDQETQY
v_gene: TRBV13; d_gene: .; CDR3aa: ASSAPPGAGELF
v_gene: TRBV25-1; d_gene: .; CDR3aa: ASSESTEGYT
v_gene: TRBV3-1/TRBV3-2; d_gene: TRBD1; CDR3aa: ASRPGQGKNEKLF
v_gene: TRBV19; d_gene: .; CDR3aa: ASTTQSQAYYGYT
v_gene: TRBV6-6; d_gene: TRBD2; CDR3aa: ASSSSGGGPGGELF
v_gene: TRBV9; d_gene: TRBD2; CDR3aa: ASSLGAGGITDTQY
v_gene: TRBV6-1; d_gene: TRBD2; CDR3aa: ASREGSSGRPGELF
v_gene: TRBV6-5; d_gene: TRBD1; CDR3aa: ASRTGGGGYT
v_gene: TRBV2; d_gene: .; CDR3aa: ASSNPGTPVPSPLH
v_gene: TRBV7-3; d_gene: .; CDR3aa: ASSSQGPYNSPLH
v_gene: TRBV11-1; d_gene: .; CDR3aa: ASSLEAGLRSPLH
v_gene: TRBV2; d_gene: TRBD1; CDR3aa: ASSPGQIQETQY
v_gene: TRBV9; d_gene: TRBD1; CDR3aa: ASSVTGTGSPLH
v_gene: TRBV7-9; d_gene: TRBD1; CDR3aa: ASSRDRGKYGYT
v_gene: TRBV7-6; d_gene: .; CDR3aa: ASSPRSRRGKGRDTQY
v_gene: TRBV9; d_gene: .; CDR3aa: ASSVVAANEKLF
v_gene: TRBV5-1; d_gene: TRBD1; CDR3aa: ASSSGGQGEFYEQY
v_gene: TRBV5-1; d_gene: .; CDR3aa: ASSLDFGTVGNTIY
v_gene: TRBV7-9; d_gene: TRBD1; CDR3aa: ASSPLRGQGQETQY
v_gene: TRBV28; d_gene: TRBD1; CDR3aa: ASSPPTGGLTEAF
v_gene: TRBV2; d_gene: .; CDR3aa: ASSTGEERAQH
v_gene: TRBV18; d_gene: .; CDR3aa: ASSRGMAGGNQPQH
v_gene: TRBV21-1; d_gene: .; CDR3aa: ASRTNGHLNNSPLH
v_gene: TRBV5-5; d_gene: TRBD2; CDR3aa: ASSPPGLAGTDTQY
v_gene: TRBV6-6; d_gene: TRBD1; CDR3aa: ASSREPGQGGAIQY
v_gene: TRBV30; d_gene: .; CDR3aa: AVETGSETQY
v_gene: TRBV30; d_gene: TRBD1; CDR3aa: AWSVQGAFTTEAF
v_gene: TRBV2; d_gene: .; CDR3aa: ATQEGPTGELF
v_gene: TRBV19; d_gene: .; CDR3aa: ASGDNEQF
v_gene: TRBV25-1; d_gene: TRBD1; CDR3aa: ASSEVTGGPNEKLF
v_gene: TRBV18; d_gene: .; CDR3aa: ASSPRRDTNQPQH
v_gene: TRBV30; d_gene: .; CDR3aa: AWSGGQTYNSPLH
v_gene: TRBV3-1/TRBV3-2; d_gene: .; CDR3aa: ASSRLPGVGNTIY
v_gene: TRBV6-6; d_gene: TRBD1; CDR3aa: VSWDRGGTDTQY
v_gene: TRBV7-7; d_gene: TRBD1; CDR3aa: ASSSGTGAGTGELF
v_gene: TRBV27; d_gene: .; CDR3aa: ASLRGFSSLNTEAF
v_gene: TRBV18; d_gene: .; CDR3aa: ASSPPEARSTDTQY
v_gene: TRBV19; d_gene: TRBD2; CDR3aa: ASSKSGTRDEQY
v_gene: TRBV6-5; d_gene: .; CDR3aa: ASNKGKGTEAF